The rows below give T cell receptor beta chains drawn from one sample of a study of early T cells in non-severe SARS-CoV-2 infection. One entry per CDR3 protein, called by TCRdb with MiXCR from the 5' RACE reads. The data contain about 59,000 distinct CDR3 sequences, less than 15% of them singletons. This specimen was whole blood, taken at baseline. Every receptor here comes from an adult who was a healthcare worker with PCR-confirmed SARS-CoV-2 infection or an uninfected control (not recorded which). Each CDR3 is given with its conserved first and last residue. The order of the fields is D gene, V gene, CDR3 length, clone size, J gene, CDR3 DNA, CDR3 protein. The D gene is left open where the match is weak. Expanded clones are given a class, and other clones once, few, many or no size at all.

D gene: NA
V gene: TRBV2
CDR3 length: 13
clone size: few
J gene: TRBJ1-1
CDR3 DNA: TGTGCCAGCAGTGGCCGGGAGAACACTGAAGCTTTCTTT
CDR3 protein: CASSGRENTEAFF

D gene: TRBD2
V gene: TRBV20-1
CDR3 length: 15
clone size: NA
J gene: TRBJ2-3
CDR3 DNA: TGCAGTGCTAGAGTACCTAGCGGGGGGGCAGATACGCAGTATTTT
CDR3 protein: CSARVPSGGADTQYF

D gene: TRBD1
V gene: TRBV7-2
CDR3 length: 14
clone size: NA
J gene: TRBJ2-4
CDR3 DNA: TGTGCCAGCAGCTTAGACCACAGGGGGCCGGAGAGGTACTTC
CDR3 protein: CASSLDHRGPERYF

D gene: TRBD1
V gene: TRBV29-1
CDR3 length: 14
clone size: few
J gene: TRBJ2-1
CDR3 DNA: TGCAGCGTTGAAGCCAGGGGGCCCTACAATGAGCAGTTCTTC
CDR3 protein: CSVEARGPYNEQFF

D gene: NA
V gene: TRBV5-1
CDR3 length: 12
clone size: few
J gene: TRBJ1-2
CDR3 DNA: TGCGCCAGCAGCTTGGACGTCGATGGCTACACCTTC
CDR3 protein: CASSLDVDGYTF

D gene: NA
V gene: TRBV4-1
CDR3 length: 15
clone size: NA
J gene: TRBJ1-2
CDR3 DNA: TGCGCCAGCAGCCAAGATCCGAAGGCATCCTATGGCTACACCTTC
CDR3 protein: CASSQDPKASYGYTF

D gene: NA
V gene: TRBV5-1
CDR3 length: 13
clone size: few
J gene: TRBJ1-1
CDR3 DNA: TGCGCCAGCAGCTTGGACGTGAACACTGAAGCTTTCTTT
CDR3 protein: CASSLDVNTEAFF

D gene: TRBD1
V gene: TRBV12-3/TRBV12-4
CDR3 length: 14
clone size: NA
J gene: TRBJ2-7
CDR3 DNA: TGTGCCAGCAGTTTGGGACAGGGGACATACGAGCAGTACTTC
CDR3 protein: CASSLGQGTYEQYF

D gene: NA
V gene: TRBV14
CDR3 length: 15
clone size: NA
J gene: TRBJ2-2
CDR3 DNA: TGTGCCAGCAGCCAAGGACGGTTTCGGACCGGGGAGCTGTTTTTT
CDR3 protein: CASSQGRFRTGELFF

D gene: TRBD1
V gene: TRBV5-4
CDR3 length: 15
clone size: NA
J gene: TRBJ2-7
CDR3 DNA: TGTGCCAGCAGCCTCTGGCAGACAGGGCGCGACGAGCAGTACTTC
CDR3 protein: CASSLWQTGRDEQYF

D gene: NA
V gene: TRBV2
CDR3 length: 13
clone size: many
J gene: TRBJ2-7
CDR3 DNA: TGTGCCAGCACTCCGGGAACAACCTACGAGCAGTACTTC
CDR3 protein: CASTPGTTYEQYF

D gene: NA
V gene: TRBV25-1
CDR3 length: 11
clone size: NA
J gene: TRBJ2-7
CDR3 DNA: TGTGCCAGCAGGGACCTGTACGAGCAGTACTTC
CDR3 protein: CASRDLYEQYF

D gene: TRBD1
V gene: TRBV11-3
CDR3 length: 16
clone size: NA
J gene: TRBJ1-1
CDR3 DNA: TGTGCCAGCAGCTCCCGGGACAGGGGGCCCGGGACTGAAGCTTTCTTT
CDR3 protein: CASSSRDRGPGTEAFF

D gene: NA
V gene: TRBV27
CDR3 length: 16
clone size: few
J gene: TRBJ2-2
CDR3 DNA: TGTGCCAGCAGCCCTCACGGAGGTGGAGGCACCGGGGAGCTGTTTTTT
CDR3 protein: CASSPHGGGGTGELFF

D gene: NA
V gene: TRBV9
CDR3 length: 13
clone size: NA
J gene: TRBJ2-1
CDR3 DNA: TGTGCCAGCAGCGTAGTGGGGACCGATGAGCAGTTCTTC
CDR3 protein: CASSVVGTDEQFF

D gene: TRBD1
V gene: TRBV6-1
CDR3 length: 13
clone size: few
J gene: TRBJ1-2
CDR3 DNA: TGTGCCAGCAGTGAAGCTGGACAGGGTGGCTACACCTTC
CDR3 protein: CASSEAGQGGYTF

D gene: TRBD1
V gene: TRBV20-1
CDR3 length: 13
clone size: many
J gene: TRBJ1-5
CDR3 DNA: TGCAGTGCTGAGACAGGGGGCAATCAGCCCCAGCATTTT
CDR3 protein: CSAETGGNQPQHF

D gene: NA
V gene: TRBV20-1
CDR3 length: 12
clone size: few
J gene: TRBJ1-2
CDR3 DNA: TGCACCCCCCGCCAGGGCAAGGATGGCTACACCTTC
CDR3 protein: CTPRQGKDGYTF

D gene: TRBD1
V gene: TRBV6-2/TRBV6-3
CDR3 length: 16
clone size: few
J gene: TRBJ2-7
CDR3 DNA: TGTGCCAGCAGTGGGGGACAGGCCCTTTGGGATGACGAGCAGTACTTC
CDR3 protein: CASSGGQALWDDEQYF

D gene: TRBD1
V gene: TRBV13
CDR3 length: 14
clone size: few
J gene: TRBJ1-2
CDR3 DNA: TGTGCCAGCAGCTTCGGGACAGGGGGAGATGGCTACACCTTC
CDR3 protein: CASSFGTGGDGYTF

D gene: TRBD2
V gene: TRBV5-1
CDR3 length: 15
clone size: many
J gene: TRBJ2-7
CDR3 DNA: TGCGCCAGCAGCTCGGGGCTGATAGCGGGGTACGAGCAGTACTTC
CDR3 protein: CASSSGLIAGYEQYF

D gene: NA
V gene: TRBV5-1
CDR3 length: 15
clone size: few
J gene: TRBJ2-1
CDR3 DNA: TGCGCCAGCAGCGCCGCCGGGGCGCCTCGACATGAGCAGTTCTTC
CDR3 protein: CASSAAGAPRHEQFF

D gene: TRBD1
V gene: TRBV11-3
CDR3 length: 13
clone size: few
J gene: TRBJ2-1
CDR3 DNA: TGTGCCAGCAGTGGGACAGATTACAATGAGCAGTTCTTC
CDR3 protein: CASSGTDYNEQFF

D gene: TRBD1
V gene: TRBV18
CDR3 length: 16
clone size: few
J gene: TRBJ2-1
CDR3 DNA: TGTGCCAGCTCACCACCGGTCGAAGGGGGCGGCCGGGAGCAGTTCTTC
CDR3 protein: CASSPPVEGGGREQFF

D gene: NA
V gene: TRBV25-1
CDR3 length: 13
clone size: few
J gene: TRBJ2-1
CDR3 DNA: TGTGCCAGCAGTGAACAGACCTACAATGAGCAGTTCTTC
CDR3 protein: CASSEQTYNEQFF

D gene: NA
V gene: TRBV30
CDR3 length: 14
clone size: few
J gene: TRBJ2-3
CDR3 DNA: TGTGCCTGGAATGTGCAGGGATTCACAGATACGCAGTATTTT
CDR3 protein: CAWNVQGFTDTQYF

D gene: NA
V gene: TRBV24-1
CDR3 length: 14
clone size: many
J gene: TRBJ1-2
CDR3 DNA: TGTGCCACCAGTTCCGCGCAGCCTCCCTATGGCTACACCTTC
CDR3 protein: CATSSAQPPYGYTF

D gene: NA
V gene: TRBV20-1
CDR3 length: 13
clone size: NA
J gene: TRBJ2-5
CDR3 DNA: TGCAGTGCCACCTTACTTATCGGGGAGACCCAGTACTTC
CDR3 protein: CSATLLIGETQYF

D gene: TRBD2
V gene: TRBV11-2
CDR3 length: 18
clone size: few
J gene: TRBJ2-5
CDR3 DNA: TGTGCCAGCAGCTTAGAACCCGCGGGACTAGCGGACCAAGAGACCCAGTACTTC
CDR3 protein: CASSLEPAGLADQETQYF

D gene: NA
V gene: TRBV19
CDR3 length: 16
clone size: few
J gene: TRBJ2-1
CDR3 DNA: TGTGCCAGTAGTTCTCTAGGGGGAGGGTCCTACAATGAGCAGTTCTTC
CDR3 protein: CASSSLGGGSYNEQFF

D gene: NA
V gene: TRBV19
CDR3 length: 14
clone size: NA
J gene: TRBJ2-7
CDR3 DNA: TGTGCCAGTAGTATTGGGGGACACTCCTACGAGCAGTACTTC
CDR3 protein: CASSIGGHSYEQYF

D gene: NA
V gene: TRBV9
CDR3 length: 13
clone size: NA
J gene: TRBJ2-1
CDR3 DNA: TGTGCCAGCAGCGTGCTCGACAGGTTCGGGCAGTTCTTC
CDR3 protein: CASSVLDRFGQFF

D gene: TRBD1
V gene: TRBV28
CDR3 length: 14
clone size: many
J gene: TRBJ2-7
CDR3 DNA: TGTGCCAGCAGTTGGGGACAGGGACTCTACGAGCAGTACTTC
CDR3 protein: CASSWGQGLYEQYF

D gene: NA
V gene: TRBV28
CDR3 length: 14
clone size: NA
J gene: TRBJ1-1
CDR3 DNA: TGTGCCAGCAGTTTGGGCCCGCGGGGGAGTAAAGCTTTCTTT
CDR3 protein: CASSLGPRGSKAFF

D gene: TRBD1
V gene: TRBV10-1
CDR3 length: 15
clone size: few
J gene: TRBJ1-1
CDR3 DNA: TGCGCCAGCAGTGATAAGGGACAGGGCAACACTGAAGCTTTCTTT
CDR3 protein: CASSDKGQGNTEAFF

D gene: TRBD1
V gene: TRBV5-1
CDR3 length: 16
clone size: few
J gene: TRBJ1-4
CDR3 DNA: TGCGCCAGCCGAATCGGGACAGGCCAAACTAATGAAAAACTGTTTTTT
CDR3 protein: CASRIGTGQTNEKLFF

D gene: TRBD1
V gene: TRBV29-1
CDR3 length: 12
clone size: NA
J gene: TRBJ1-1
CDR3 DNA: TGCAGCGTTCAGGGGGCAAGGACTGAAGCTTTCTTT
CDR3 protein: CSVQGARTEAFF

D gene: NA
V gene: TRBV7-9
CDR3 length: 13
clone size: few
J gene: TRBJ1-4
CDR3 DNA: TGTGCCAGCAGCTTAGTAACGGATGAAAAACTGTTTTTT
CDR3 protein: CASSLVTDEKLFF

D gene: NA
V gene: TRBV7-3
CDR3 length: 16
clone size: few
J gene: TRBJ1-1
CDR3 DNA: TGTGCCAGCAGCGGAGCACAGGCGGGTCTCAGGGGTGAAGCTTTCTTT
CDR3 protein: CASSGAQAGLRGEAFF

D gene: TRBD1
V gene: TRBV6-6
CDR3 length: 15
clone size: NA
J gene: TRBJ2-7
CDR3 DNA: TGTGCCAGCAGTCACTCAAGGGACAGGGTCTTGGAGCAGTACTTC
CDR3 protein: CASSHSRDRVLEQYF

D gene: NA
V gene: TRBV7-2
CDR3 length: 14
clone size: NA
J gene: TRBJ2-7
CDR3 DNA: TGTGCCAGCAGTTTGACACTAGTCTCGGGGGAGCAGTACTTC
CDR3 protein: CASSLTLVSGEQYF

D gene: NA
V gene: TRBV29-1
CDR3 length: 12
clone size: many
J gene: TRBJ2-5
CDR3 DNA: TGCAGCGCCATCCTAGGGCAAGAGACCCAGTACTTC
CDR3 protein: CSAILGQETQYF

D gene: TRBD1
V gene: TRBV20-1
CDR3 length: 13
clone size: few
J gene: TRBJ1-1
CDR3 DNA: TGCAGTGCTAGCCAGACAGGGTTATTGAATGCTTTCTTT
CDR3 protein: CSASQTGLLNAFF

D gene: TRBD2
V gene: TRBV19
CDR3 length: 15
clone size: NA
J gene: TRBJ2-2
CDR3 DNA: TGTGCCAGTAGTATCCTAGCGGGAGTGATCGGGGAGCTGTTTTTT
CDR3 protein: CASSILAGVIGELFF

D gene: NA
V gene: TRBV7-6
CDR3 length: 13
clone size: NA
J gene: TRBJ2-2
CDR3 DNA: TGTGCCAGCAGCTTAGCAGACACTGGGGAGCTGTTTTTT
CDR3 protein: CASSLADTGELFF

D gene: NA
V gene: TRBV11-2
CDR3 length: 11
clone size: few
J gene: TRBJ1-3
CDR3 DNA: TGTGCCAGCAGCTTATACAACACCATATATTTT
CDR3 protein: CASSLYNTIYF

D gene: NA
V gene: TRBV29-1
CDR3 length: 18
clone size: many
J gene: TRBJ2-5
CDR3 DNA: TGCAGCGGTGAAATGGCCCGCCTTAAAGAAAACTTCCAAGAGACCCAGCACTTC
CDR3 protein: CSGEMARLKENFQETQHF

D gene: NA
V gene: TRBV5-1
CDR3 length: 14
clone size: few
J gene: TRBJ1-2
CDR3 DNA: TGCGCCAGACCAAGGGGGGGCGCTGGCTATGGCTACACCTTC
CDR3 protein: CARPRGGAGYGYTF

D gene: NA
V gene: TRBV12-3/TRBV12-4
CDR3 length: 14
clone size: NA
J gene: TRBJ2-1
CDR3 DNA: TGTGCCAGCCGGAGGCAGGGGCGATTGACTGAGCAGTTCTTC
CDR3 protein: CASRRQGRLTEQFF

D gene: TRBD2
V gene: TRBV20-1
CDR3 length: 15
clone size: NA
J gene: TRBJ2-3
CDR3 DNA: TGCAGTGCCCCAGGACTAGGCACTAGCACAGATACGCAGTATTTT
CDR3 protein: CSAPGLGTSTDTQYF